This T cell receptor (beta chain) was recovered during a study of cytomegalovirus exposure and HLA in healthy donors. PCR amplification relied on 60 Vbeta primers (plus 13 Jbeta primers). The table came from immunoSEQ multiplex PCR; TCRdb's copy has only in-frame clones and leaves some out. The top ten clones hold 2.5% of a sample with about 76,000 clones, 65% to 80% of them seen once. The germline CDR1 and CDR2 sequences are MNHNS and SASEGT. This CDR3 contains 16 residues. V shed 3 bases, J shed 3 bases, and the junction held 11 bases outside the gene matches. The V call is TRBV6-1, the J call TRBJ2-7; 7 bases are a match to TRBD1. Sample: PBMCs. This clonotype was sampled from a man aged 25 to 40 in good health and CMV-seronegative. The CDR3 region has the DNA TGTGCCAGCAGTGATATAGGAGCAGGGGGTGTCTACGAGCAGTACTTC. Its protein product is CASSDIGAGGVYEQYF.